One and the same sample provided the 21 T cell receptor beta chains below, sequenced in a study of T-cell memory formation after mild COVID-19. TCRdb reprocessed the 5' RACE reads with MiXCR, giving one entry per CDR3 protein. Seen here are about 250,000 distinct CDR3 sequences, roughly 15% observed once, and the top ten hold 2.1%. The sequenced material came from PBMCs or a T cell subset sorted from them (not recorded which). The receptors come from an adult woman who had mild COVID-19 (a few samples of this study predate the infection). Cell type and time point are not known.

The gene calls are TRBV12-3 or TRBV12-4 and TRBJ1-1; the D gene is possibly TRBD1 (5 bases). Trimming took 4 bases from V and 0 from J, leaving 9 bases between them. This CDR3 contains 14 residues. The CDR3 region has the DNA TGTGCCAGCAGTTCTAGACAGCTGAACACTGAAGCTTTCTTT. Its protein is CASSSRQLNTEAFF.

The V call is TRBV20-1, the J call TRBJ2-7; D not certain. Per the germline V gene, CDR1 is DFQATT and CDR2 is SNEGSKA (reference sequence). The CDR3 spans 12 residues. V lost 0 bases, J lost 7 bases, and 10 bases lay in between. Written as DNA, the CDR3 is TGCAGTGCTAGAGATCTGGGGATAGAGCAGTACTTC. Translation: CSARDLGIEQYF.

The CDR3 sequence is CASSLGQGAPDTQYF. The CDR3 DNA follows: TGCGCCAGCAGCCTTGGGCAGGGGGCTCCGGATACGCAGTATTTT. The V call is TRBV5-1, the J call TRBJ2-3; 8 bases fit TRBD1. V was pared by 4 bases and J by 6 bases, with 10 bases of the junction left unmatched. The CDR3 has 15 amino acids. Germline loops: CDR1 SGHRS, CDR2 YFSETQ. The complete variable domain, with remaining parts taken from reference TRBV5-1 and TRBJ2-3, reads KAGVTQTPRYLIKTRGQQVTLSCSPISGHRSVSWYQQTPGQGLQFLFEYFSETQRNKGNFPGRFSGRQFSNSRSEMNVSTLELGDSALYLCASSLGQGAPDTQYFGPGTRLTVL.

In this sample, this clonotype turned up a few times. The chain uses TRBV7-2 and TRBJ2-7, with D possibly matching TRBD2 (5 bases). Trimming removed 1 base at V and 0 bases at J, with 10 bases between. CDR1 SGHTA and CDR2 FQGNSA come from the germline V gene. The CDR3 runs to 15 residues. DNA for the CDR3: TGTGCCAGCAGCTTAGACTGGGAGTCCTCCTACGAGCAGTACTTC. Residues: CASSLDWESSYEQYF.

This clonotype was recorded a few times. V is TRBV13 and J is TRBJ2-7; D is perhaps TRBD2 (5 bases). The V gene's germline CDR1 is PRHDT and CDR2 FYEKMQ (reference sequence). The CDR3 is made up of 16 amino acids. The germline V and J ends were trimmed by 2 bases and 6 bases, with 20 bases remaining between them. As DNA, the CDR3 is TGTGCCAGCAGCTTATGGGTTGGAGGTAGTCCCGTCGAGCAGTACTTC. Protein sequence: CASSLWVGGSPVEQYF.

The rearrangement links TRBV12-3 or TRBV12-4 to TRBJ2-3; possibly TRBD2 for D (5 bases). This CDR3 region has 12 residues. V was trimmed by 4 bases and J by 5 bases, leaving 7 bases between them. The CDR3 region has the DNA TGTGCCAGCAGTTCCGGACTAGATACGCAGTATTTT. Translation gives CASSSGLDTQYF.

This clonotype has just a few counts. The chain has TRBV6-5 and TRBJ2-2; tentative D call: TRBD1 (6 bases). Trimming pared 4 bases from V and 5 bases from J, leaving 14 bases between. The CDR3 runs 15 residues. The germline V gene encodes CDR1 MNHEY and CDR2 SVGAGI. The CDR3, as DNA: TGTGCCAGCAGTTTAACCGGGACACCAACCGGGGAGCTGTTTTTT. Translated: CASSLTGTPTGELFF.

This clonotype was picked up a small number of times. The rearrangement joins TRBV20-1 to TRBJ1-1; D not resolved. The germline gives CDR1 DFQATT, CDR2 SNEGSKA (reference sequence). V was shortened by 5 bases and J by 7 bases, with 17 bases between the two germline ends. This CDR3 is 13 amino acids long. This CDR3 is CSAVPAGWGEAFF. The DNA of the CDR3 is TGCAGTGCTGTGCCAGCTGGGTGGGGTGAAGCTTTCTTT.

This chain links TRBV5-1 with TRBJ2-1; D remains ambiguous. Germline V gives CDR1 SGHRS, CDR2 YFSETQ. The V end lost 2 bases, the J end lost 7 bases, and 13 bases lay between the germline ends. CDR3 length: 14 residues. CDR3 sequence: CASSLGRTDNEQFF. CDR3 coding DNA: TGCGCCAGCAGCTTAGGACGGACCGATAATGAGCAGTTCTTC.

The chain is built from TRBV6-2 or TRBV6-3 and TRBJ2-2, with 8 bases matching TRBD1. V was pared by 7 bases and J by 0 bases, with 19 bases of the junction left unmatched. The CDR3 has 20 residues. CDR1 and CDR2 (germline): MNHEY, SVGEGT. The CDR3 sequence is CASTPKGGPGGKANTGELFF. CDR3 in DNA: TGTGCCAGCACCCCGAAAGGGGGTCCAGGGGGCAAGGCGAACACCGGGGAGCTGTTTTTT.

J is TRBJ2-2 and V is TRBV5-1, with a tentative D call TRBD2 (5 bases). Germline CDR1 is SGHRS and CDR2 is YFSETQ. The CDR3 has 16 residues. V was cut by 1 base and J by 7 bases, with 17 bases left in between. In DNA form, the CDR3 reads TGCGCCAGCAGCTTGAGGCAAGCGGCAGTGATCGGGGAGCTGTTTTTT. Translated, it gives CASSLRQAAVIGELFF. The variable domain in full, completed from reference TRBV5-1 and TRBJ2-2, reads KAGVTQTPRYLIKTRGQQVTLSCSPISGHRSVSWYQQTPGQGLQFLFEYFSETQRNKGNFPGRFSGRQFSNSRSEMNVSTLELGDSALYLCASSLRQAAVIGELFFGEGSRLTVL.

The chain has TRBV20-1 and TRBJ2-1, with D perhaps TRBD2 (5 bases). Trimming took off 7 bases at V and 8 bases at J, with 18 bases between the two ends. The CDR3 is 13 residues long. Germline V gene lookup returns CDR1 DFQATT and CDR2 SNEGSKA (reference sequence). The CDR3 protein is CSGFRTAKDEQFF. In nucleotides, the CDR3 is TGCAGTGGCTTTCGGACTGCGAAGGATGAGCAGTTCTTC.

The gene calls are TRBV5-5 and TRBJ2-7; a possible D gene is TRBD1 (6 bases). Germline-derived CDR1 and CDR2 are SGHKS and YYEKEE (reference sequence). Trimming took off 0 bases at V and 3 bases at J, with 13 bases between the two ends. CDR3 length equals 15 residues. CDR3 nucleotide sequence: TGTGCCAGCAGCTTGGGGGGGCAGGATGTCTACGAGCAGTACTTC. It translates to CASSLGGQDVYEQYF.

The CDR3: CASRDTGNTIYF. The CDR3 DNA follows: TGTGCCAGCCGGGACACTGGAAACACCATATATTTT. The chain couples TRBV19 to TRBJ1-3; tentative D call: TRBD1 (6 bases). V was shortened by 9 bases and J by 2 bases, with 8 bases between the two germline ends. CDR3 length: 12 residues. CDR1 is LNHDA and CDR2 is SQIVND in the germline V gene (reference sequence).

This clonotype was observed a few times. The chain uses TRBV7-6 and TRBJ2-3, with 9 bases identical to TRBD1. This CDR3 region has 16 residues. Trimming cost V 5 bases and J 4 bases; bases outside gene matches: 10. Germline V lookup: CDR1 SGHVS, CDR2 FNYEAQ. CDR3 sequence: CASSAVGQGGADTQYF. The DNA of the CDR3 is TGTGCCAGCAGCGCAGTGGGACAGGGCGGGGCAGATACGCAGTATTTT.

To note about this clonotype: A junction end diverges from the germline sequence, so it may reflect a read error. This chain connects TRBV5-1 to TRBJ1-2; 7 positions match TRBD1. The CDR3 has 13 residues. CDR1 is SGHRS, CDR2 YFSETQ, per germline. The CDR3: CASRLGQLYGYTF. CDR3 nucleotides: TGCGCCAGCAGATTGGGACAGCTCTATGGCTACACCTTC.

This clonotype was counted only a few times. The genes are TRBV6-5 and TRBJ2-1, with D perhaps matching TRBD2 (6 bases). Germline loops: CDR1 MNHEY, CDR2 SVGAGI. V lost 8 bases and J 0 bases, leaving 14 bases between the germline ends. The CDR3 length is 15 residues. The CDR3 here is CASRAGGGSYNEQFF. CDR3 bases: TGTGCCAGCCGAGCGGGCGGAGGCTCCTACAATGAGCAGTTCTTC.

This clonotype was detected only a few times. The chain has TRBV7-9 and TRBJ1-1, with D uncertain. The ends were cut back, 5 bases at V and 1 base at J, with 8 bases in the middle. There are 13 residues in the CDR3. The germline gives CDR1 SEHNR, CDR2 FQNEAQ (reference sequence). Here the CDR3 reads CASSRGTNTEAFF. As DNA, the CDR3 is TGTGCCAGCAGCCGAGGTACGAACACTGAAGCTTTCTTT. Drawing the rest from reference TRBV7-9 and TRBJ1-1, the complete variable domain is DTGVSQNPRHKITKRGQNVTFRCDPISEHNRLYWYRQTLGQGPEFLTYFQNEAQLEKSRLLSDRFSAERPKGSFSTLEIQRTEQGDSAMYLCASSRGTNTEAFFGQGTRLTVV.

The chain uses TRBV29-1 and TRBJ1-1; D is unclear. V lost 6 bases and J 5 bases, leaving 16 bases between the germline ends. CDR3 length: 13 residues. Germline values: CDR1 SQVTM, CDR2 ANQGSEA. CDR3 nucleotides: TGCAGCGTCACGTTCGGGGTAGGAACTGAAGCTTTCTTT. It translates to CSVTFGVGTEAFF.

The sample holds many counts of this clonotype. The V call is TRBV15, the J call TRBJ2-1; TRBD2 agrees at 8 bases. Germline trimming cut 1 base from V and 4 bases from J; bases unmatched to any gene: 6. The CDR3 sequence is 16 residues long. CDR1 is LNHNV, CDR2 YYDKDF, per germline (reference sequence). The CDR3 DNA is TGTGCCACCAGCAGAGCCAGCGGGAGCACGTACAATGAGCAGTTCTTC. Its translation: CATSRASGSTYNEQFF.

This clonotype was observed once. The chain is built from TRBV9 and TRBJ2-7; 7 bases agree with TRBD2. V lost 5 bases, J lost 5 bases, and 13 bases stayed unmatched. This CDR3 contains 15 residues. Germline values: CDR1 SGDLS, CDR2 YYNGEE. CDR3 coding DNA: TGTGCCAGCAGTCCGGGCCCGGCGGGAGCCGACGAGCAGTACTTC. Its protein is CASSPGPAGADEQYF.